Sequencing of this TCR beta chain was carried out in a study of CD8 T cells in ankylosing spondylitis. Study results and limitations: Some of these motif variants have turned up before, in reports on reactive arthritis synovial fluid and blood. What seemed typical of ankylosing spondylitis blood was a TCR beta motif built from several highly homologous variants.

This clonotype was recorded a few times. Its specificity is not known. A single record per CDR3 protein comes from TCRdb applying MiXCR to the 5' RACE reads. Among approximately 250,000 distinct CDR3 sequences listed, 32% were seen once. What was sequenced was blood, either unsorted or a sorted T cell fraction (not recorded which). The sequence was collected from a male donor with ankylosing spondylitis or in good health (not recorded which).

CDR3 bases: TGTGCCAGCAGGATCCAATGGGGTACGGAGACCTACGAGCAGTACTTC. As protein: CASRIQWGTETYEQYF. The genes are TRBV21-1 and TRBJ2-7. TRBV21-1 is a pseudogene locus. CDR3 length: 16 residues.